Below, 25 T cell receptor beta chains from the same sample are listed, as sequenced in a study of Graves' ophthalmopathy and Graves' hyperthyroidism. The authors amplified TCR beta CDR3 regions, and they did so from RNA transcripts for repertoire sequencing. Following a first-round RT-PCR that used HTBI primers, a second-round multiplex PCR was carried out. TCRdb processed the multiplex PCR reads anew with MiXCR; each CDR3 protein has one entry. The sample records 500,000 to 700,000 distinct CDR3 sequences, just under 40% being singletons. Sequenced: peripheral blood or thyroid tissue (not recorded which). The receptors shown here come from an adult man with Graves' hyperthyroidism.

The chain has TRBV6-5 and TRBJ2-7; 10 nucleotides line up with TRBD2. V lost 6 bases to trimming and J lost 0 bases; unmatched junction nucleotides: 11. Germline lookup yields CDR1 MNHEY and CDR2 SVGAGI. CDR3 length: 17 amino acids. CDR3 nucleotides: TGTGCCAGCAGAAGTTTGGGGCTAGCGGGAGTCTCCTACGAGCAGTACTTC. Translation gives CASRSLGLAGVSYEQYF.

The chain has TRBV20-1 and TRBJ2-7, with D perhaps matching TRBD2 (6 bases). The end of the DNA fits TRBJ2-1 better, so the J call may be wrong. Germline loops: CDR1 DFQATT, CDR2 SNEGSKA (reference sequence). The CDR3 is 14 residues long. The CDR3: CSARASAGYNEQFF. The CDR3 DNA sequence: TGCAGTGCTAGAGCTTCGGCGGGATACAATGAGCAGTTCTTC.

The CDR3 protein is CASSYLFRGRGGANVLTF. The CDR3 bases are TGTGCCAGCAGTTACTTGTTCAGGGGGCGAGGTGGGGCCAACGTCCTGACTTTC. The chain has TRBV6-5 and TRBJ2-6; 8 bases map to TRBD1. The CDR3 length is 18 residues. CDR1 and CDR2 from the germline V gene are MNHEY and SVGAGI. V lost 1 base and J lost 3; bases outside the gene matches: 8.

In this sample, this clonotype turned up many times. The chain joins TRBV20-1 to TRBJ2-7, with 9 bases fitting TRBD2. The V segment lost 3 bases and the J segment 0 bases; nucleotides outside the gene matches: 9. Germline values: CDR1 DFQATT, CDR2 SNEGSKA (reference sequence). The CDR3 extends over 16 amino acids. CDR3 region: CSARSFSGGSSYEQYF. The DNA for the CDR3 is TGCAGTGCTAGGAGCTTTAGCGGGGGAAGCTCCTACGAGCAGTACTTC.

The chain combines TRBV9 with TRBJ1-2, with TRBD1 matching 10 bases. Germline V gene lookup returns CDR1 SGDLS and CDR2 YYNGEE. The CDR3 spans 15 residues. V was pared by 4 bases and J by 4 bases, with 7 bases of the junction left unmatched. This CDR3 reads CASSQWDRGSYGYTF. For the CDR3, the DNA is TGTGCCAGCAGCCAATGGGACAGGGGATCCTATGGCTACACCTTC.

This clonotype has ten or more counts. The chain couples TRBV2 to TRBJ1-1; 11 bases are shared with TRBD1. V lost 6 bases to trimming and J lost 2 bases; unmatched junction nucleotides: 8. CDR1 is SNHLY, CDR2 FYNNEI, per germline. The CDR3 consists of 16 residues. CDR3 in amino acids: CASSPSGTGGNTEAFF. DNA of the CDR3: TGTGCCAGCAGCCCAAGCGGGACAGGGGGTAACACTGAAGCTTTCTTT. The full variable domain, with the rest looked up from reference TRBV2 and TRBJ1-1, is EPEVTQTPSHQVTQMGQEVILRCVPISNHLYFYWYRQILGQKVEFLVSFYNNEISEKSEIFDDQFSVERPDGSNFTLKIRSTKLEDSAMYFCASSPSGTGGNTEAFFGQGTRLTVV.

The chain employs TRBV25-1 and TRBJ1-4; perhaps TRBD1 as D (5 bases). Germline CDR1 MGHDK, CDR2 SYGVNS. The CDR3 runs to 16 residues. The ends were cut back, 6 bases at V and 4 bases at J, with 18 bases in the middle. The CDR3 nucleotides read TGTGCCAGCAGAGATGCAGGGAATGGCGGTAATGAAAAACTGTTTTTT. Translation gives CASRDAGNGGNEKLFF.

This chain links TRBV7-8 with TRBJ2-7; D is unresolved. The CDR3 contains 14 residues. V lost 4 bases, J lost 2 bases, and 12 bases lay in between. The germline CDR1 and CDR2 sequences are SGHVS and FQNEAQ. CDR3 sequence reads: CASSSALHPYEQYF. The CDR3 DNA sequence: TGTGCCAGCAGCTCGGCTCTCCATCCCTACGAGCAGTACTTC. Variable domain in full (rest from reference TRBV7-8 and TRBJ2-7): GAGVSQSPRYKVAKRGQDVALRCDPISGHVSLFWYQQALGQGPEFLTYFQNEAQLDKSGLPSDRFFAERPEGSVSTLKIQRTQQEDSAVYLCASSSALHPYEQYFGPGTRLTVT.

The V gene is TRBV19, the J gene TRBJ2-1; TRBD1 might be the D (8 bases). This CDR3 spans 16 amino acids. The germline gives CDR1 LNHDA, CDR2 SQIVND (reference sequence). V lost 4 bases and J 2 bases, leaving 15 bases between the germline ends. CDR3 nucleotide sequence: TGTGCCAGTAGTACCGGACAGGGAGGGACCTACAATGAGCAGTTCTTC. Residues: CASSTGQGGTYNEQFF.

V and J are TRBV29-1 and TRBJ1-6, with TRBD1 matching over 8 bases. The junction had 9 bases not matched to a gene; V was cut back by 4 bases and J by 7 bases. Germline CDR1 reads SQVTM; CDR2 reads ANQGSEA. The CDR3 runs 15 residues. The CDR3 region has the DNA TGCAGCGTTGCTGACAGGGGCGCCGCGAATTCACCCCTCCACTTT. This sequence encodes CSVADRGAANSPLHF.

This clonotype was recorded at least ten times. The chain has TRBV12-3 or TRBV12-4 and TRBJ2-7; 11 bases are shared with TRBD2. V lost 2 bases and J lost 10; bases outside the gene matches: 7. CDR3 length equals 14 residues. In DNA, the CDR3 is TGTGCCAGCAGTTTATCACTAGCGGGAGCCCAACAGTACTTC. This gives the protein CASSLSLAGAQQYF.

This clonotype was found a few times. CDR3 amino acids: CASSRLAGLSYEQYF. CDR3 bases: TGTGCCAGCAGCCGACTAGCGGGTCTCTCCTACGAGCAGTACTTC. The chain is built from TRBV7-9 and TRBJ2-7, with 10 positions matching TRBD2. Germline CDR1 is SEHNR and CDR2 is FQNEAQ (reference sequence). The junction had 4 bases not matched to a gene; V was cut back by 5 bases and J by 0 bases. There are 15 residues in the CDR3.

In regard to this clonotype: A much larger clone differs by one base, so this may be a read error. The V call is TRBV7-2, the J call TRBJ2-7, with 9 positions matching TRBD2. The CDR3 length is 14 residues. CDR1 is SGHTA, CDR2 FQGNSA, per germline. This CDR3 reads CASGLDWTSAEQYF. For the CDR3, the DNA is TGTGCCAGCGGCTTAGACTGGACTAGCGCCGAGCAGTACTTC. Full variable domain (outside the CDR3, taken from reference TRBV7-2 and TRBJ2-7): GAGVSQSPSNKVTEKGKDVELRCDPISGHTALYWYRQSLGQGLEFLIYFQGNSAPDKSGLPSDRFSAERTGGSVSTLTIQRTQQEDSAVYLCASGLDWTSAEQYFGPGTRLTVT.

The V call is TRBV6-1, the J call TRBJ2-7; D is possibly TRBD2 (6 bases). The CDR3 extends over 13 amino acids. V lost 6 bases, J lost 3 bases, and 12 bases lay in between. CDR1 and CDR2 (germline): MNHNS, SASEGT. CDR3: CASRGPGDYEQYF. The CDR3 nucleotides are TGTGCCAGCAGGGGGCCGGGGGACTACGAGCAGTACTTC.

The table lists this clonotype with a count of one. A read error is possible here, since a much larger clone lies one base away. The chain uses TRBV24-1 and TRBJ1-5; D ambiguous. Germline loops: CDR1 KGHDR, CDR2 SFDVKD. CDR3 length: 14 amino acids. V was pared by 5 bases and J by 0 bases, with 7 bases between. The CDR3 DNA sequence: TGTGCCACCAGTGTAAGCAGTAGCAATCAGCCCCAGCATTTT. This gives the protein CATSVSSSNQPQHF.

The CDR3 bases are TGTGCCAGCGTTGGCGGCGGGAGTCCGTACAATGAGCAGTTCTTC. Amino acid sequence: CASVGGGSPYNEQFF. The V and J genes are TRBV12-3 or TRBV12-4 and TRBJ2-5; 7 positions agree with TRBD2. With the DNA end fitting TRBJ2-1 better, the J assignment may be wrong. This CDR3 region has 15 residues.

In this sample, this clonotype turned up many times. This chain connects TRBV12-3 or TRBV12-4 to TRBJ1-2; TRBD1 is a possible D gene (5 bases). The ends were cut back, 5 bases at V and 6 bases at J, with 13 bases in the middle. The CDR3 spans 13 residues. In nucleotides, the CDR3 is TGTGCCAGCAGTCCCTGGGGGGGGGATGGCTACACCTTC. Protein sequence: CASSPWGGDGYTF.

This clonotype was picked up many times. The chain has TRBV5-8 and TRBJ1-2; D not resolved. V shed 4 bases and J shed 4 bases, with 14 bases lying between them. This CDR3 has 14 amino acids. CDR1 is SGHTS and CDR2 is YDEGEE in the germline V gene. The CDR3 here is CASSLSGDSYGYTF. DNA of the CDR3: TGTGCCAGCAGCCTCTCGGGAGACTCCTATGGCTACACCTTC.

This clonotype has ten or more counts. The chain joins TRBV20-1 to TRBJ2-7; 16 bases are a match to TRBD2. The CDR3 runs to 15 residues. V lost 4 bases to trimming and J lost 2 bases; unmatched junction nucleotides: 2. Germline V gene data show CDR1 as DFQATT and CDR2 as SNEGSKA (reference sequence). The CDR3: CSATGLAGGTYEQYF. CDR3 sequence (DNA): TGCAGTGCTACGGGACTAGCGGGGGGGACCTACGAGCAGTACTTC.

DNA for the CDR3: TGTGCCAGCAGTTTGAGCAGGGCCACTGGAAACACCATATATTTT. Its translation: CASSLSRATGNTIYF. The V call is TRBV27, the J call TRBJ1-3, with D possibly TRBD1 on 5 matching bases. The CDR3 has 15 residues. The V end was cut by 3 bases, the J end by 2 bases, with 11 bases between. Germline V gene sequence: CDR1 MNHEY, CDR2 SMNVEV (reference sequence).

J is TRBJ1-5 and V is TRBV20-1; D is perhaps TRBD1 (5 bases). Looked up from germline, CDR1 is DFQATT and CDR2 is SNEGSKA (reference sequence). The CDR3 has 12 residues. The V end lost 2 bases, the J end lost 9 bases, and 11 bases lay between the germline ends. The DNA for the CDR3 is TGCAGTGCTAGATTTGCGGGGGGGCCCCAGCATTTT. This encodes CSARFAGGPQHF.

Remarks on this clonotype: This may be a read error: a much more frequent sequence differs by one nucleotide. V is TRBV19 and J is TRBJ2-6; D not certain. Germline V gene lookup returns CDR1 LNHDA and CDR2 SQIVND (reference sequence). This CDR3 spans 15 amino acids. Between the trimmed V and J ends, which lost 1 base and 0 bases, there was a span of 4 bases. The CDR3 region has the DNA TGTGCCAGTAGTATAGTCAGCTCTGGGGCCAACGTCCTGACTTTC. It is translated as CASSIVSSGANVLTF.

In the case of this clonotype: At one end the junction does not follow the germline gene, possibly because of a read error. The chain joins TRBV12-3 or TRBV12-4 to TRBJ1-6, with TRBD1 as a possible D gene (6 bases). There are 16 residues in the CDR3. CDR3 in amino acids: CASSLAGETDHSPLHF. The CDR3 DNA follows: TGTGCCAGCAGTTTGGCAGGGGAGACAGACCATTCGCCCCTCCACTTT.

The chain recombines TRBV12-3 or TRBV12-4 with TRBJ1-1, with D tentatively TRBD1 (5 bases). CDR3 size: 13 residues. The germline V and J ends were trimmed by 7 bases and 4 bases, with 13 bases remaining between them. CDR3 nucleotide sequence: TGTGCCAGCATACATCAGGGCCTCACTGAAGCTTTCTTT. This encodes CASIHQGLTEAFF.

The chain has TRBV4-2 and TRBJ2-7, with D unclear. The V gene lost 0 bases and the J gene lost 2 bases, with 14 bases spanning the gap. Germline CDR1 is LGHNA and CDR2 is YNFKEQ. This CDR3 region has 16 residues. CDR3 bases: TGTGCCAGCAGCCAAGATCCACGGCGTTTCACCTACGAGCAGTACTTC. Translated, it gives CASSQDPRRFTYEQYF.